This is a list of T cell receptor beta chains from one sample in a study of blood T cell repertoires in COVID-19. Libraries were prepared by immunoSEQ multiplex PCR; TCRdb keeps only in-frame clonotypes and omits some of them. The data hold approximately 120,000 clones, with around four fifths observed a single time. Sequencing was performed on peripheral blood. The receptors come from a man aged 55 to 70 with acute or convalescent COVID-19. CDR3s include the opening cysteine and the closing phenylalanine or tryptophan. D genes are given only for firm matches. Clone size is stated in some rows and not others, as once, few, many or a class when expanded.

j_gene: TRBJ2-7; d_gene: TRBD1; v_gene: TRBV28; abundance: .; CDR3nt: TGTGCCAGCAGACCCCCGGGACAGGACCCTTACGAGCAGTACTTC; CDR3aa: CASRPPGQDPYEQYF
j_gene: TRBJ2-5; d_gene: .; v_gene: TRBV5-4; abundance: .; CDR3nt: TGTGCCAGCAGCTCATCAGGGGCCCAAGAGACCCAGTACTTC; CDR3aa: CASSSSGAQETQYF
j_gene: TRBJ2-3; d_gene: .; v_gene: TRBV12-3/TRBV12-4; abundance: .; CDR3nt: TGTGCCAGCAGTTTTACAGTTGGAGATACGCAGTATTTT; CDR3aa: CASSFTVGDTQYF
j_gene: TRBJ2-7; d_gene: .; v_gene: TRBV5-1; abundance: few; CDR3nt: TGCGCCAGCAGCCCACAGGGAGAAAGGGGCGAGCAGTACTTC; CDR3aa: CASSPQGERGEQYF
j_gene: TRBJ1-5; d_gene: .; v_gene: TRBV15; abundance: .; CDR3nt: TGTGCCACCAGCAGGCAGGCCAATAGCAATCAGCCCCAGCATTTT; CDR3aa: CATSRQANSNQPQHF
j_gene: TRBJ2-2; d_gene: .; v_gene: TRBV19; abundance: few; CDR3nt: TGTGCCAGTAGTCTCCGTGGAGGAAGGAACACCGGGGAGCTGTTTTTT; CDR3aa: CASSLRGGRNTGELFF
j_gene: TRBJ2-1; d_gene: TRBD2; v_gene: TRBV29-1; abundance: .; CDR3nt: TGCAGCGTTGTGGGCGGGAGGGGAACCTACAATGAGCAGTTCTTC; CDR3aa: CSVVGGRGTYNEQFF
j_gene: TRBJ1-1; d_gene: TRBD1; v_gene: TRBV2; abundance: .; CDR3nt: TGTGCCAGCAGACCCACAGGGGGCTCTGAAGCTTTCTTT; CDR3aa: CASRPTGGSEAFF
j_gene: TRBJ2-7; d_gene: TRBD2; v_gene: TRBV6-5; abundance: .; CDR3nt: TGTGCCAGCAGGCTGGCTAGCGGGAGCTCCTACGAGCAGTACTTC; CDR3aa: CASRLASGSSYEQYF
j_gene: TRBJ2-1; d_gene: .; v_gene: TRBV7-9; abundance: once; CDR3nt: TGTGCCAGCAGCCTATCGTACAATGAGCAGTTCTTC; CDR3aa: CASSLSYNEQFF
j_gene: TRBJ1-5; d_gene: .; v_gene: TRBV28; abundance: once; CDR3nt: TGTGCCAGCAGTTTAGGGGCAGGGTTCCCAAAACGGGATCAGCCCCAGCATTTT; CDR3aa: CASSLGAGFPKRDQPQHF
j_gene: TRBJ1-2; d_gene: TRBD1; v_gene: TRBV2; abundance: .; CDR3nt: TGTGCCAGCAGCCGGGACAGGGCGGCTAACTATGGCTACACCTTC; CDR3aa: CASSRDRAANYGYTF
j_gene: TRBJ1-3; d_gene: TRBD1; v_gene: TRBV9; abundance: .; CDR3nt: TGTGCCAGCAGCCCCCGGGACAGGGCCTCTGGAAACACCATATATTTT; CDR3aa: CASSPRDRASGNTIYF
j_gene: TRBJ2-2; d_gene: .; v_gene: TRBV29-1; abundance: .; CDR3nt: TGCAGCGTTGACACGGGGTTCACCGGGGAGCTGTTTTTT; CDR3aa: CSVDTGFTGELFF
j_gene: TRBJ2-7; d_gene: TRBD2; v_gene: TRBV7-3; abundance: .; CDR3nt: TGTGCCAGCACTGGGACTAGCGGGAGACCCCACTCCTACGAGCAGTACTTC; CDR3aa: CASTGTSGRPHSYEQYF
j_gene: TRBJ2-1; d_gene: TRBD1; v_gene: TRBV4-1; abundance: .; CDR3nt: TGCGCCAGCAGCCAGGGACAGGGGGCTTACAATGAGCAGTTCTTC; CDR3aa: CASSQGQGAYNEQFF
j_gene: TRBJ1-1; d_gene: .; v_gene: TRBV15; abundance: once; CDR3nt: TGTGCCACCAGCAGAGATTCCGGGGAGGAAGCTTTCTTT; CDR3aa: CATSRDSGEEAFF
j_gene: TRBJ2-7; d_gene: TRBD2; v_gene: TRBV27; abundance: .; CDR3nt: TGTGCCAGCAGTCGGGGACTAGCTGAGCAGTACTTC; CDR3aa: CASSRGLAEQYF
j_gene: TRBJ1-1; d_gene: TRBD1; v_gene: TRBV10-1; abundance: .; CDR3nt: TGCGCCAGCAGTTCTACGGGACAGGGGGCGGCCACTGAAGCTTTCTTT; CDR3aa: CASSSTGQGAATEAFF
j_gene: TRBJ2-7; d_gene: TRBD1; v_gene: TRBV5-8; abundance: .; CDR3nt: TGTGCCAGCAGCTTACGAGACAGGGCTTACGAGCAGTACTTC; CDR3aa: CASSLRDRAYEQYF
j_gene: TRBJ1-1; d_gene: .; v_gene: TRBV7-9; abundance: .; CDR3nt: TGTGCCAGCAGTTCACAGGGTTTCGACACTGAAGCTTTCTTT; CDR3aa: CASSSQGFDTEAFF
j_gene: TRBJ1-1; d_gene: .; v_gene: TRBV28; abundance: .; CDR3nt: TGTGCCAGCAGTATAAACAGGGCTATGAACACTGAAGCTTTCTTT; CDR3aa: CASSINRAMNTEAFF
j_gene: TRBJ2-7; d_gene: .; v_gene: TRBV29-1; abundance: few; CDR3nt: TGCAGCGTTGAGCGGCAGGGCGCCTACGAGCAGTACTTC; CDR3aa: CSVERQGAYEQYF
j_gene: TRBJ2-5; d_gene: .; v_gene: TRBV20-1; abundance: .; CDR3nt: TGCAGTGCTAGTTTTAGCAGTAGGTTGGGACTGTCAGCGGAGACCCAGTACTTC; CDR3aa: CSASFSSRLGLSAETQYF
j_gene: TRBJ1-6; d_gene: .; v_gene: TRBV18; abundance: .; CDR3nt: TGTGCCAGCTCACCCCTTCCCAGGGCCGATTCACCCCTCCACTTT; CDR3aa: CASSPLPRADSPLHF
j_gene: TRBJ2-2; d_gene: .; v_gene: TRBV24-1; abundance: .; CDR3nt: TGTGCCACCAGTGATTTTGGCAGGCCCACCGGGGAGCTGTTTTTT; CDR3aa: CATSDFGRPTGELFF
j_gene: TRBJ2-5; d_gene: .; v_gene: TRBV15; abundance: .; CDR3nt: TGTGCCACCAGCAGATACAGGGAAAGCCAAGAGACCCAGTACTTC; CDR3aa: CATSRYRESQETQYF
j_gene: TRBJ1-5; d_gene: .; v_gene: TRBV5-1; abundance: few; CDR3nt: TGCGCCAGCAGCTTGGCTCCTCGGGGGGGCAATCAGCCCCAGCATTTT; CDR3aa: CASSLAPRGGNQPQHF
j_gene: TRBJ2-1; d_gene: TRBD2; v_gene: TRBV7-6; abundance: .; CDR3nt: TGTGCCAGCAGTCTTACTAGCGCGCGACCCTTTTACAATGAGCAGTTCTTC; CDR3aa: CASSLTSARPFYNEQFF
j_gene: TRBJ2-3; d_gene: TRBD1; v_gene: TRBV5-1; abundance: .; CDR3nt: TGCGCCAGCAGCGGACAGGGTCCAGATACGCAGTATTTT; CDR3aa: CASSGQGPDTQYF
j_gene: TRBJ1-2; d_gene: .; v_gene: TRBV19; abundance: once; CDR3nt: TGTGCCAGTAGTATCGGTTTCGGGTCTACACCCTGGGGCTACACCTTC; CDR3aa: CASSIGFGSTPWGYTF
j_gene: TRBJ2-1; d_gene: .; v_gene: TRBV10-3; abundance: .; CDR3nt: TGTGCCATCACCGGCTCCACAGAACACAATGAGCAGTTCTTC; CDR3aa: CAITGSTEHNEQFF
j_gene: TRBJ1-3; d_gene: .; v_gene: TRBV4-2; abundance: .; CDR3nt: TGTGCCAGCAGCCATTGGACAGAAAATTTTGGAAACACCATATATTTT; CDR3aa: CASSHWTENFGNTIYF
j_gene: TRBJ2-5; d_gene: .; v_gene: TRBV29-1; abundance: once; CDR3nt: TGCAGCGTTGAAGATCAGGCCCGAGGGGAGACCCAGTACTTC; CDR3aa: CSVEDQARGETQYF
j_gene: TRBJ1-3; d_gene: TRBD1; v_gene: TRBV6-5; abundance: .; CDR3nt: TGTGCCAGCAGTTACCAGGGGGCTGGAAACACCATATATTTT; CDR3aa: CASSYQGAGNTIYF
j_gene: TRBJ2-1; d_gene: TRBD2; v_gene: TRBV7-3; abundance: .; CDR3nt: TGTGCCAGCAGCCCCACTAGCGGGAGAAATGAGCAGTTCTTC; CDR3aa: CASSPTSGRNEQFF
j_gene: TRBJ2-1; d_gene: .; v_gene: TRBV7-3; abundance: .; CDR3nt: TGTGCCAGCAGCAATTCCTGGACAGAGGGGAATGAGCAGTTCTTC; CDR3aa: CASSNSWTEGNEQFF
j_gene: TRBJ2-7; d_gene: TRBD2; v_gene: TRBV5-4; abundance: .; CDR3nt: TGTGCCAGCAGCCAAGGACTAGCGGGAGGGCGGGAGCAGTACTTC; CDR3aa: CASSQGLAGGREQYF
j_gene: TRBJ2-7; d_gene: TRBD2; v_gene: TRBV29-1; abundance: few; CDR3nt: TGCAGCGTTGAGGGACTAGCGGGAGTCAATTACGAGCAGTACTTC; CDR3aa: CSVEGLAGVNYEQYF
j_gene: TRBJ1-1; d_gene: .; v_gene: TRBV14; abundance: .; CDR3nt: TGTGCCAGCAGCCAAGATACAGGGCTGTGGTGGAACACTGAAGCTTTCTTT; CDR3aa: CASSQDTGLWWNTEAFF